This is a list of T cell receptor beta chains from one sample in a study of cytomegalovirus exposure and HLA in healthy donors. Sequenced by immunoSEQ multiplex PCR; TCRdb stores in-frame clones only, minus some. The data contain 100,000 to 150,000 clones, around three quarters of them seen just once; the ten biggest clones take up 6% to 8%. Material: PBMCs. The source of these receptors is a woman aged 40 to 50 in good health and CMV-seronegative. Both conserved end residues are part of each CDR3. The D gene is left open where the match is weak. For some rows the clone size is stated as once, few or many, or as a class when expanded; others skip it.

J gene | clone size | V gene | D gene | CDR3 protein | CDR3 DNA
TRBJ2-2 | few | TRBV4-3 | TRBD1 | CASSHNRGANTGELFF | TGCGCCAGCAGCCACAACAGGGGAGCGAACACCGGGGAGCTGTTTTTT
TRBJ2-7 | . | TRBV14 | TRBD2 | CASSHHLVGGGRYEQYF | TGTGCCAGCAGCCACCACCTTGTTGGGGGGGGACGCTACGAGCAGTACTTC
TRBJ1-1 | . | TRBV28 | . | CASSILTENTEAFF | TGTGCCAGCAGCATTCTCACAGAGAACACTGAAGCTTTCTTT
TRBJ2-1 | . | TRBV5-1 | . | CASSQQNYNEQFF | TGCGCCAGCAGCCAACAGAATTACAATGAGCAGTTCTTC
TRBJ2-7 | . | TRBV11-2 | . | CASSPRYNSYEQYF | TGTGCCAGCAGCCCCCGATACAACTCCTACGAGCAGTACTTC
TRBJ2-3 | . | TRBV4-1 | TRBD2 | CASSQDSREIADTQYF | TGCGCCAGCAGCCAAGATTCGCGGGAGATCGCAGATACGCAGTATTTT
TRBJ1-3 | . | TRBV28 | . | CASSLGVTGNTIYF | TGTGCCAGCAGTCTCGGGGTTACTGGAAACACCATATATTTT
TRBJ2-2 | . | TRBV28 | . | CASSLSAGELFF | TGTGCCAGCAGTTTGTCGGCCGGGGAGCTGTTTTTT
TRBJ1-3 | . | TRBV28 | TRBD1 | CASSSLLLDRAAGNTIYF | TGTGCCAGCAGTTCCCTTCTACTGGACAGGGCAGCTGGAAACACCATATATTTT
TRBJ1-4 | . | TRBV11-2 | . | CASSLGGRINEKLFF | TGTGCCAGCAGCTTAGGTGGCAGAATTAATGAAAAACTGTTTTTT
TRBJ1-4 | . | TRBV27 | . | CASRTTTGLRGEKLFF | TGTGCCAGCAGGACTACGACAGGCTTAAGGGGTGAAAAACTGTTTTTT
TRBJ2-3 | . | TRBV7-2 | TRBD2 | CASSLGLAGGDTQYF | TGTGCCAGCAGCTTAGGACTAGCGGGAGGGGATACGCAGTATTTT
TRBJ2-4 | . | TRBV7-9 | TRBD2 | CASSLLAGTENSQYF | TGTGCCAGCAGCCTACTAGCGGGAACGGAAAACAGTCAGTACTTC
TRBJ1-3 | once | TRBV28 | . | CASSWEGDLSGNTIYF | TGTGCCAGCAGTTGGGAGGGAGACCTCTCTGGAAACACCATATATTTT
TRBJ1-1 | . | TRBV11-2 | . | CASSLDRVATEAFF | TGTGCCAGCAGCTTAGACAGGGTAGCCACTGAAGCTTTCTTT